The 5 T cell receptor beta chains listed next were all sequenced from one sample in a study of blood T cell repertoires in COVID-19. Profiling relied on immunoSEQ multiplex PCR, and the TCRdb table lists in-frame clones only, not all of them. This sample has 100,000 to 120,000 clones; about four fifths occur once, and the top ten carry around 10%. What was sequenced was peripheral blood. These TCRs come from a woman between 65 and 79 years old with acute or convalescent COVID-19.

The V and J genes are TRBV3-1 (or the pseudogene TRBV3-2) and TRBJ2-1, with D perhaps TRBD2 (6 bases). Germline CDR1 reads LGHDT; CDR2 reads YNNKEL (reference sequence). V lost 3 bases, J lost 2 bases, and 11 bases lay in between. CDR3 length: 15 residues. This chain's CDR3 is CASSQGGRPYNEQFF. For the CDR3, the DNA is TGTGCCAGCAGCCAGGGTGGGAGGCCCTACAATGAGCAGTTCTTC.

The chain links TRBV29-1 to TRBJ1-2; the D gene is possibly TRBD1 (5 bases). The CDR3 is made up of 14 amino acids. Per germline, CDR1 SQVTM and CDR2 ANQGSEA. Trimming left V 6 bases short and J 5 bases short, with 19 bases between. DNA of the CDR3: TGCAGCGTCTCGGTGGGTGTACAGGATTATGGCTACACCTTC. Amino acids: CSVSVGVQDYGYTF.

This clone showed up just once. J is TRBJ2-1 and V is TRBV9, with TRBD2 matching 7 bases. The CDR3 is 15 residues long. CDR1 is SGDLS and CDR2 is YYNGEE in the germline V gene. V was pared by 4 bases and J by 1 base, with 5 bases of the junction left unmatched. The CDR3 region is CASSPGLESYNEQFF. CDR3 coding DNA: TGTGCCAGCAGCCCCGGACTAGAGTCCTACAATGAGCAGTTCTTC.

The chain is built from TRBV10-3 and TRBJ2-5, with D possibly being TRBD2 (6 bases). The CDR3 consists of 12 residues. From germline, CDR1 is ENHRY and CDR2 SYGVKD. Trimming shortened V by 8 bases and J by 0 bases, and 7 bases separated the two germline ends. The CDR3 DNA reads TGTGCCATCTCGGGGGACCAAGAGACCCAGTACTTC. This codes for CAISGDQETQYF.

The CDR3 protein is CASSLAGLAGVETQYF. The CDR3 region has the DNA TGTGCCAGCAGCTTGGCGGGACTAGCGGGAGTGGAGACCCAGTACTTC. V usage is TRBV5-5 and J usage is TRBJ2-5, with 14 bases aligning to TRBD2. V lost 0 bases to trimming and J lost 5 bases; unmatched junction nucleotides: 3. CDR1 and CDR2 (germline): SGHKS, YYEKEE (reference sequence). CDR3 length: 16 amino acids. The full variable domain, in which reference TRBV5-5 and TRBJ2-5 provide the parts outside the CDR3, is DAGVTQSPTHLIKTRGQQVTLRCSPISGHKSVSWYQQVLGQGPQFIFQYYEKEERGRGNFPDRFSARQFPNYSSELNVNALLLGDSALYLCASSLAGLAGVETQYFGPGTRLLVL.